This T cell receptor (beta chain) was documented in a study of T cell responses to AZD1222 COVID-19 vaccine. Study results and caveats: Clonal diversity was possibly underestimated, and white British individuals and females predominated among donors. A reported finding is that nearly half of spike-specific TCRs target unmutated variant regions. Repertoires were collected only later (after the peak T cell response had occurred). Spike-wide coverage was observed for vaccine-associated CD4 TCRs, with dominant responses at 160-218 and 743-854.

Here immunoSEQ multiplex PCR was the method, and the copy in TCRdb shows in-frame clones only, minus some. Of under 200,000 clones in the sample, about 91% were seen once. Trimming cost V 5 bases and J 1 base, with 13 bases left between them. Germline lookup yields CDR1 SGDLS and CDR2 YYNGEE. The CDR3 loop spans 16 amino acids. A single count supports this clone. Antigen: not known. The sequence was collected from an adult in good health. The chain couples TRBV9 to TRBJ2-6; no firm D call. The sample in question was peripheral blood, obtained on day 0 of MenACWY control vaccination. In nucleotides, the CDR3 is TGTGCCAGCAGAGCCCCGCAACGGTCTGGGGCCAACGTCCTGACTTTC. Translation: CASRAPQRSGANVLTF.